This record covers a single T cell receptor beta chain. No antigen is known for it. Within one base of it there is no much larger clone, and no base qualities were kept. The sample belongs to a study of Graves' ophthalmopathy and Graves' hyperthyroidism (dated 2018 in TCRdb). Study-level background: Peripheral blood samples were taken at the time of initial diagnosis, before any treatment was given. The study used TCR beta repertoire signatures to distinguish Graves' ophthalmopathy from Graves' hyperthyroidism and to predict progression to ophthalmopathy. In total, approximately 140 blood samples were TCR-sequenced: fewer than 50 ophthalmopathy, under 85 hyperthyroidism and 17 hyperthyroidism-to-ophthalmopathy patients. To explore V-J signatures that distinguish ophthalmopathy from hyperthyroidism, a discovery set of around 100 patients was enrolled, made up of 40 to 45 with ophthalmopathy and under 65 with stable hyperthyroidism. An independent validation cohort comprised roughly 20 hyperthyroidism patients and roughly 15 patients who later progressed from hyperthyroidism to ophthalmopathy. T-cell repertoires of thyroid tissue and blood were compared in several hyperthyroidism patients. Following sample collection, hyperthyroidism patients were given methimazole at a starting dose of 30 mg daily, and ophthalmopathy patients were given high-dose intravenous methylprednisolone.

What the work shows at the level of the full study, not this receptor alone: No statistical method was used to predetermine the sample size, and group allocation was not hidden from the investigators. The 13-signature model separated ophthalmopathy from stable hyperthyroidism with about 86% sensitivity and about 84% specificity in cross-validation, and 80%/75% in the test set. In validation, the model predicted ophthalmopathy progression with 55% to 71% sensitivity and around 72% specificity; some twelve predicted patients were CT-confirmed with GO in a median of about 7.1 months. Among expanded thyroid clonotypes with frequency above 0.001, most also showed up in blood, which suggests that blood repertoires may reflect the thyroid immune response.

Including cysteine and phenylalanine, the CDR3 has 20 amino acids. The kept DNA is CDR3 alone, 60 bases in frame from the first base. CDR1 MGHDK and CDR2 SYGVNS are derived from the germline V gene. V ends up 2 bases short and J 4 bases short, with an unmatched junction base count of 17. For repertoire sequencing, the TCR beta CDR3 regions were amplified from RNA transcripts. The first round was an RT-PCR using HTBI primers with the Qiagen OneStep RT-PCR kit, and this first round was followed by a second-round multiplex PCR, then size selection and purification. Sequencing of the libraries was carried out on an Illumina HiSeq2000 in paired-end mode with 100 bp reads. In the source study's methods: SOAPnuke was used to process the reads, removing any read that contained adapters or uncalled bases, had a mean Phred below 15, or lacked an exact match to the constant primer or identifier. COPE v1.2.5 was used to merge high-quality paired reads. Unique nucleotide sequences were defined as clonotypes and aligned to IMGT TRB V, D and J references using MiTCR v1.1. Only V-J combinations with frequency above 0.0001 were analysed, covering 99% to 99.2% of repertoires. For each V-J combination, a TCR clonal expansion and chaos score was defined as the ratio of F50 clonal expansion to chaos observed in the TCRdist matrix. Features were reduced by Welch's t-statistics and random forest to approximately 12 V-J combinations, which fed a naive Bayes classifier. The similarity between thyroid and blood repertoires was quantified using the Morisita-Horn index. TCRdb trimmed public reads at Q25 via fastp, called clones via MiXCR and kept in-frame beta chains. Entries are consolidated by CDR3 protein sequence, retaining the most common genes and DNA. TCRdb, rather than the study authors, made the V and J calls. In this sample the table shows about 740,000 distinct CDR3 sequences, 40% of which occur a single time. The ten largest clones capture 44% of the sample.

The ophthalmopathy patients had moderately to severely active disease, with a Clinical Activity Score of 3 or higher, a NOSPECS grade of 4 or higher, and a disease duration of less than 3 months. Patients with other autoimmune diseases, uncontrolled infections, pregnancy or lactation were excluded. Diagnosis relied on clinical symptoms, serum thyroxine, TRAb, thyroid ultrasound and orbital computed tomography. PBMCs were isolated from 10 ml of fresh peripheral blood by Ficoll-Paque density gradient centrifugation. Trizol reagent was used to extract the total RNA, and its quality was then checked on an Agilent 2100 Bioanalyzer.

Sequenced material: peripheral blood. This sequence originates from an adult man with Graves' ophthalmopathy. The chain is assembled from TRBV25-1 and TRBJ2-6, and 7 junctional nucleotides match TRBD2. The CDR3 has the sequence CASSEGHRRDYGAGANVLTF. The DNA reads as follows: TGTGCCAGCAGTGAAGGTCACCGCCGGGACTATGGCGCCGGGGCCAACGTCCTGACTTTC.